The TCR beta chain described here comes from a study of beta chain features in type 1 diabetes. V was pared by 1 base and J by 3 bases, with 4 bases of the junction left unmatched. Germline CDR1 and CDR2: SGHDT and YYEEEE. This CDR3 has 14 amino acids. This clone has more than one count but fewer than ten. Its antigen remains unidentified. The study reverse transcribed the entire isolated RNA, so it sequenced expressed TCRB transcripts. Assay used: immunoSEQ multiplex PCR; TCRdb lists only in-frame clones, some missing. The table lists fewer than 150,000 clones, 6.9% of them singletons. Study findings and constraints: A greater similarity of naive, central memory and Treg TCRB repertoires was seen among patients than among healthy donors.

Via CD45RO/CCR7/CD25/CD127/CD95/CD27, cells of the CD4+ naive, central memory, regulatory and stem cell-like memory subsets were sorted. This rearrangement joins TRBV5-6 to TRBJ2-7; 7 positions match TRBD1. This sequence was found in a woman younger than 45 in good health. Sequencing input: central memory CD4+ T cells from blood. The CDR3 region has the DNA TGTGCCAGCAGCTTGAAAGGGGGCAGCTACGAGCAGTACTTC. Protein sequence: CASSLKGGSYEQYF.